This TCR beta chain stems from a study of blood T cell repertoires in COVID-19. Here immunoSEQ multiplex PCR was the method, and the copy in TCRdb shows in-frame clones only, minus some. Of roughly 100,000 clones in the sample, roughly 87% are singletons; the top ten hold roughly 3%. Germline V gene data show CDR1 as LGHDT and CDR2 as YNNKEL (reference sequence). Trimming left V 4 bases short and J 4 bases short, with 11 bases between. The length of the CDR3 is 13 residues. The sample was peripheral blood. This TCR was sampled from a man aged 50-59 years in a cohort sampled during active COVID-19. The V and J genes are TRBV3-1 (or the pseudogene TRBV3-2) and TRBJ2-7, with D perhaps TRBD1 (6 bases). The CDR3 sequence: CASSRGREYEQYF. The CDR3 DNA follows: TGTGCCAGCAGCCGGGGGCGAGAATACGAGCAGTACTTC.